One sample yielded the 24 T cell receptor beta chains listed below, sequenced in a study of blood T cells in healthy people across ages. Primers used in a second PCR of about 6 to 11 cycles were a sample-barcoded 5' primer and a J-beta primer mix. Each CDR3 protein is one row after TCRdb ran MiXCR on the 5' RACE reads. The sample lists about 970,000 distinct CDR3 sequences, 51% occurring once. Sample: blood. The receptor set was obtained from a woman aged 55-70 years in good health.

This chain joins TRBV20-1 and TRBJ1-5, with unresolved D. The CDR3 consists of 12 residues. V was cut by 4 bases and J by 1 base, with 5 bases left in between. The V gene's germline CDR1 is DFQATT and CDR2 SNEGSKA (reference sequence). The CDR3 nucleotides are TGCAGTGCTATTACGAGCAATCAGCCCCAGCATTTT. It specifies CSAITSNQPQHF.

The chain uses TRBV5-6 and TRBJ2-3; 8 bases agree with TRBD1. Germline-derived CDR1 and CDR2 are SGHDT and YYEEEE. The ends lost 4 bases at V and 4 bases at J; junction bases unmatched: 2. The CDR3 covers 13 residues. CDR3 coding DNA: TGTGCCAGCAGCAAGGACAGGGCAGATACGCAGTATTTT. It yields the protein CASSKDRADTQYF.

V is TRBV29-1 and J is TRBJ2-5; 12 nucleotides align to TRBD2. CDR3 length: 15 residues. Germline CDR1 is SQVTM and CDR2 is ANQGSEA. V trimming: 5 bases; J trimming: 11 bases; junction bases outside the gene matches: 15. The CDR3 loop is CSVLGLTSGSREQYF. DNA for the CDR3: TGCAGCGTTCTCGGTCTGACTAGCGGGAGTCGTGAGCAGTACTTC.

The chain links TRBV20-1 to TRBJ2-4; D is perhaps TRBD1 (6 bases). The DNA matches TRBJ2-7 better at its end, which makes the J call doubtful. Germline CDR1 DFQATT, CDR2 SNEGSKA (reference sequence). The CDR3 is made up of 14 amino acids. CDR3 amino acids: CSARAGDGAYEQYF. CDR3 nucleotides: TGCAGTGCTAGAGCAGGGGACGGAGCCTACGAGCAGTACTTC.

The rearrangement uses TRBV4-1 and TRBJ1-6; 7 positions match TRBD1. There are 13 residues in the CDR3. J gave up 14 bases and V 1 base, and 5 bases lay outside the gene matches. Germline V gene lookup returns CDR1 MGHRA and CDR2 YSYEKL. The CDR3 sequence: CASSQVGQSTLHF. The CDR3 nucleotides are TGCGCCAGCAGCCAAGTGGGACAGAGTACCCTCCACTTT.

The chain employs TRBV15 and TRBJ2-1; D ambiguous. The germline gives CDR1 LNHNV, CDR2 YYDKDF (reference sequence). This CDR3 has 13 residues. The V end lost 5 bases, the J end lost 8 bases, and 13 bases lay between the germline ends. The CDR3 here is CATSPLVRDEQFF. CDR3 nucleotide sequence: TGTGCCACCAGCCCTCTGGTTAGGGATGAGCAGTTCTTC.

This clonotype was seen a few times. The chain couples TRBV5-1 to TRBJ2-7; 11 nucleotides align to TRBD1. The germline gives CDR1 SGHRS, CDR2 YFSETQ. J lost 2 bases, V lost 0 bases, and 4 bases had no gene match. CDR3 length: 16 residues. CDR3 sequence reads: CASSLDGTGGTYEQYF. Here the CDR3 DNA reads TGCGCCAGCAGCTTGGATGGGACAGGGGGAACCTACGAGCAGTACTTC.

The genes are TRBV5-1 and TRBJ1-4, with D unresolved. CDR1 is SGHRS, CDR2 YFSETQ, per germline. The CDR3 sequence is 15 residues long. Trimming removed 4 bases from V and 0 bases from J, with 10 bases in between. The CDR3 here is CASSGSYATNEKLFF. As DNA, the CDR3 is TGCGCCAGCAGCGGATCATATGCAACTAATGAAAAACTGTTTTTT.

This clonotype appeared a few times. The V gene is TRBV7-2, the J gene TRBJ2-6, with D hard to call. Germline loops: CDR1 SGHTA, CDR2 FQGNSA. Trimming shortened V by 2 bases and J by 5 bases, and 13 bases separated the two germline ends. CDR3 length: 16 residues. DNA for the CDR3: TGTGCCAGCAGCTTACGGCCGACAAGCTGGGCCAACGTCCTGACTTTC. Amino acids: CASSLRPTSWANVLTF.

This clonotype has more than one count but fewer than ten. V gene TRBV10-1 combines with J gene TRBJ2-3; D gene ambiguous. Germline CDR1 and CDR2: WNHNN and SYGVQD (reference sequence). V lost 5 bases, J lost 7 bases, and 7 bases lay in between. The CDR3 runs to 11 residues. The CDR3 is CASSNWYTQYF. The CDR3, as DNA: TGCGCCAGCAGTAATTGGTATACGCAGTATTTT.

The gene calls are TRBV6-2 or TRBV6-3 and TRBJ2-7; D might be TRBD1 or TRBD2, each matching 5 bases. V lost 0 bases and J 2 bases, leaving 17 bases between the germline ends. Germline V gene lookup returns CDR1 MNHEY and CDR2 SVGEGT. The CDR3 length is 17 residues. CDR3 nucleotide sequence: TGTGCCAGCAGTTACTCCCCGAGGGGAACAATGACCTACGAGCAGTACTTC. It codes for CASSYSPRGTMTYEQYF.

This chain uses TRBV5-1 with TRBJ2-5; 9 positions match TRBD2. The germline V gene has CDR1 SGHRS and CDR2 YFSETQ. This CDR3 region has 15 residues. J was trimmed by 11 bases and V by 6 bases; bases with no gene match: 17. The CDR3 sequence: CASTPWGLAGTGQYF. In nucleotides, the CDR3 is TGCGCCAGCACCCCTTGGGGGCTAGCGGGGACCGGGCAGTACTTC.

This chain connects TRBV11-2 to TRBJ2-2; the D is unclear. V lost 5 bases to trimming and J lost 1 base, with 8 bases between them. From germline, CDR1 is SGHAT and CDR2 FQNNGV. CDR3 length: 14 residues. CDR3 loop: CASSGPGNTGELFF. The CDR3 nucleotides are TGTGCCAGCAGCGGACCTGGGAACACCGGGGAGCTGTTTTTT.

The chain recombines TRBV20-1 with TRBJ2-5; D is uncertain. Trimming took 3 bases from V and 11 from J, leaving 19 bases between them. CDR3 length: 13 amino acids. From germline, CDR1 is DFQATT and CDR2 SNEGSKA (reference sequence). The CDR3 DNA follows: TGCAGTGCTAGTCAGGCTTCAACCTACGGGCAGTACTTC. Residues: CSASQASTYGQYF.

V usage is TRBV13 and J usage is TRBJ2-3; 7 nucleotides agree with TRBD1. The CDR3 has 15 amino acids. The V gene's germline CDR1 is PRHDT and CDR2 FYEKMQ (reference sequence). The V gene end was trimmed by 5 bases and the J gene end by 1 base; junction bases not matched to a gene: 6. CDR3 region: CASSRNRGGTDTQYF. The CDR3 DNA sequence: TGTGCCAGCAGCCGGAACAGGGGTGGCACAGATACGCAGTATTTT.

The rearrangement joins TRBV7-9 to TRBJ2-4; either TRBD1 or TRBD2 may fit D (5 bases each). Near its end, the DNA agrees better with TRBJ2-7, so the J call may be wrong. Germline lookup yields CDR1 SEHNR and CDR2 FQNEAQ (reference sequence). The CDR3 totals 13 residues. The CDR3 loop reads CASSAEEGYEQYF. The CDR3 DNA is TGTGCCAGCAGCGCGGAAGAGGGGTACGAGCAGTACTTC.

This clonotype was found once. The V gene is TRBV12-3 or TRBV12-4, the J gene TRBJ1-5; D gene ambiguous. V was trimmed by 6 bases and J by 2 bases, leaving 11 bases between them. This CDR3 spans 14 amino acids. CDR3: CASSRVSGNQPQHF. CDR3 in DNA: TGTGCCAGCAGCCGTGTGAGCGGCAATCAGCCCCAGCATTTT.

This chain uses TRBV15 with TRBJ1-4, with 9 bases identical to TRBD1. The V and J ends lost 3 bases and 5 bases, in that order; junction bases with no gene match: 1. The CDR3 loop spans 14 amino acids. Looked up from germline, CDR1 is LNHNV and CDR2 is YYDKDF (reference sequence). The CDR3: CATSRGQGNEKLFF. CDR3 nucleotide sequence: TGTGCCACCAGCAGGGGACAGGGAAATGAAAAACTGTTTTTT.

This clonotype came up a few times. V usage is TRBV20-1 and J usage is TRBJ2-1; 7 nucleotides agree with TRBD2. Germline V gene lookup returns CDR1 DFQATT and CDR2 SNEGSKA (reference sequence). V dropped 5 bases and J dropped 3; count of bases not matched to a gene: 13. This CDR3 comprises 16 residues. The CDR3 nucleotides read TGCAGTGCTCTCGACCGGCGGGAGAGAAGCTACAATGAGCAGTTCTTC. Translated, it gives CSALDRRERSYNEQFF.

The V call is TRBV20-1, the J call TRBJ2-1; TRBD2 aligns across 7 bases. V shed 2 bases and J 8 bases; nucleotides not matched to a gene: 3. The germline CDR1 and CDR2 sequences are DFQATT and SNEGSKA (reference sequence). The CDR3 spans 12 residues. Here the CDR3 DNA reads TGCAGTGCTAGAAAGACTAGCCATGAGCAGTTCTTC. The encoded protein is CSARKTSHEQFF.

The chain couples TRBV5-1 to TRBJ2-7; D may match TRBD1 or TRBD2 (6 bases each). The CDR3 extends over 15 amino acids. CDR1 SGHRS and CDR2 YFSETQ come from the germline V gene. Trimming removed 6 bases at V and 10 bases at J, with 26 bases between. The CDR3 spells CASILQGGREEAQYF. The CDR3 DNA sequence: TGCGCCAGCATCCTACAGGGAGGACGAGAAGAGGCCCAGTACTTC.

This clonotype was counted between two and nine times. CDR3 loop: CSAFFSSGSSSYNEQFF. CDR3 in DNA: TGCAGTGCGTTTTTTTCTAGCGGGAGCAGCTCCTACAATGAGCAGTTCTTC. The chain has TRBV20-1 and TRBJ2-1; 10 nucleotides line up with TRBD2. CDR1 is DFQATT and CDR2 is SNEGSKA in the germline V gene (reference sequence). The CDR3 consists of 17 residues. Trimming took 6 bases from V and 0 from J; bases not matched to a gene: 11.

V gene TRBV27 combines with J gene TRBJ2-7; no definite D call. Germline V lookup: CDR1 MNHEY, CDR2 SMNVEV (reference sequence). Trimming left V 8 bases short and J 2 bases short, with 13 bases between. The CDR3 totals 13 residues. CDR3 residues: CASGPGVAYEQYF. The CDR3 coding sequence is TGTGCCAGCGGGCCGGGTGTGGCCTACGAGCAGTACTTC.

This clonotype has just a few counts. The chain combines TRBV29-1 with TRBJ2-7; D gene unclear. The V end was cut by 6 bases, the J end by 4 bases, with 7 bases between. The CDR3 extends over 10 amino acids. The V gene's germline CDR1 is SQVTM and CDR2 ANQGSEA. DNA for the CDR3: TGCAGCGTCCGCTATTACGAGCAGTACTTC. It codes for CSVRYYEQYF.